This TCR beta chain emerged from a study of cytomegalovirus exposure and HLA in healthy donors. The CDR3 consists of 12 residues. Germline lookup yields CDR1 SEHNR and CDR2 FQNEAQ (reference sequence). Trimming removed 2 bases at V and 3 bases at J, with 4 bases between. Investigators did not record CMV serostatus for this donor. Use of 60 Vbeta and 13 Jbeta primers characterized the PCR. Assay: immunoSEQ multiplex PCR; the TCRdb copy retains only in-frame clones and omits some. This table holds approximately 97,000 clones, about 60% found once. This clone was seen just once. The chain has TRBV7-9 and TRBJ1-2, with unresolved D. Sequenced material: PBMCs. This clonotype originated in a human donor in good health. The CDR3 spells CASSLTDYGYTF. The CDR3 coding sequence is TGTGCCAGCAGCTTAACAGACTATGGCTACACCTTC.